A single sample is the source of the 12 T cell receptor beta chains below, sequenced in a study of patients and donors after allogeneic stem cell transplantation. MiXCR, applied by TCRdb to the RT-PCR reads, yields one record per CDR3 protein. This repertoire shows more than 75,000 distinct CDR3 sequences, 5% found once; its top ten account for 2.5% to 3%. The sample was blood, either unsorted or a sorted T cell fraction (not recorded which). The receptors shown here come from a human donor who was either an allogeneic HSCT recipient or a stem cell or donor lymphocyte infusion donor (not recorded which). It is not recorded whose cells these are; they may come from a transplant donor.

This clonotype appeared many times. The DNA for the CDR3 is TGTGCCAGCAGCCAAGGGGCAGTAGAGACCCAGTACTTC. Translating it yields CASSQGAVETQYF. The rearrangement joins TRBV3-1 to TRBJ2-5; no clear D gene. Trimming took off 1 base at V and 4 bases at J, with 7 bases between the two ends. CDR1 is LGHDT, CDR2 YNNKEL, per germline (reference sequence). The CDR3 totals 13 residues.

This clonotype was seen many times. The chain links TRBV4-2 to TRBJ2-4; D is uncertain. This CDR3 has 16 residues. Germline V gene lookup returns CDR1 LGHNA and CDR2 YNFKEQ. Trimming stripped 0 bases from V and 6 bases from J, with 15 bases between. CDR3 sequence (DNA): TGTGCCAGCAGCCAAGAAGGGCCGGCAGGTGCAAACATTCAGTACTTC. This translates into CASSQEGPAGANIQYF.

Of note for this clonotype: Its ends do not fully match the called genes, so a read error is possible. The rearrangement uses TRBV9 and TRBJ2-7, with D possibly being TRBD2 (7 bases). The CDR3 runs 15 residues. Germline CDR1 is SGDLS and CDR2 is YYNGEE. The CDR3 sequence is CAGSEGGSDSYEQYF. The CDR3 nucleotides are TGTGCCGGCAGCGAGGGGGGGTCCGACTCCTACGAGCAGTACTTC.

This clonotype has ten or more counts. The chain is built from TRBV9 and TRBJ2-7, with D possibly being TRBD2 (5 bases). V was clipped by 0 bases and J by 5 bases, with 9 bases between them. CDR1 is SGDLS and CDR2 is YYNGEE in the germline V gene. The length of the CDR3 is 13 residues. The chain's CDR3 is CASSVEVANEQYF. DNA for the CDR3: TGTGCCAGCAGCGTAGAAGTAGCGAACGAGCAGTACTTC.

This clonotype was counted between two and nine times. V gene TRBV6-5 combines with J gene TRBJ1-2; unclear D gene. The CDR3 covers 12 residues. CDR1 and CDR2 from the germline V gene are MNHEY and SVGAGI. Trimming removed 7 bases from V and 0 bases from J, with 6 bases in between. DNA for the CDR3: TGTGCCAGCACCTCCTCTAACTATGGCTACACCTTC. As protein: CASTSSNYGYTF.

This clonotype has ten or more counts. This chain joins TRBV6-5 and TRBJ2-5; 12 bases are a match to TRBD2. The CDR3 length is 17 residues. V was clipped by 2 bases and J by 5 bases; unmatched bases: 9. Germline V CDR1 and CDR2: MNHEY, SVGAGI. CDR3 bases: TGTGCCAGCAGTTACATTTTTCGACTAGCGGGGGTGGAGACCCAGTACTTC. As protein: CASSYIFRLAGVETQYF.

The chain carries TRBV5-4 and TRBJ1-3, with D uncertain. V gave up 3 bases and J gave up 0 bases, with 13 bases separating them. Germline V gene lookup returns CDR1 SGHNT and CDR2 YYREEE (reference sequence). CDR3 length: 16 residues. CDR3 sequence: CASSSRRGTSGNTIYF. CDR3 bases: TGTGCCAGCAGCTCCCGGCGGGGAACCTCTGGAAACACCATATATTTT.

The DNA for the CDR3 is TGTGCCAGCAGCACTGAACCGGGCGGCAATTCACCCCTCCACTTT. Protein sequence: CASSTEPGGNSPLHF. This rearrangement joins TRBV5-8 to TRBJ1-6; no firm D call. The CDR3 totals 15 residues. Germline assignment: CDR1 SGHTS and CDR2 YDEGEE. The V and J ends lost 4 bases and 7 bases respectively, with 15 bases between them.

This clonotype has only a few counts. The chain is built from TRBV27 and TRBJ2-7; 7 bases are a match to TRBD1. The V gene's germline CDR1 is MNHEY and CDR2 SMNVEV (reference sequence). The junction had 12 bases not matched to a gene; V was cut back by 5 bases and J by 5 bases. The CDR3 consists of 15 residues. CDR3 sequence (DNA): TGTGCCAGCAGTCCCCGACAGGGCATTCCTAACGAGCAGTACTTC. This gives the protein CASSPRQGIPNEQYF.

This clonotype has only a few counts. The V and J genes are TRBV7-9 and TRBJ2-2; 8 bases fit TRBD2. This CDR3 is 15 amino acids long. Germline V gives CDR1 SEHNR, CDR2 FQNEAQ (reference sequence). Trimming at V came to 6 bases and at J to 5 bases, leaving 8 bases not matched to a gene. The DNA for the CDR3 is TGTGCCAGCAGACGAACTAGCGGTGGAACCGGGGAGCTGTTTTTT. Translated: CASRRTSGGTGELFF.

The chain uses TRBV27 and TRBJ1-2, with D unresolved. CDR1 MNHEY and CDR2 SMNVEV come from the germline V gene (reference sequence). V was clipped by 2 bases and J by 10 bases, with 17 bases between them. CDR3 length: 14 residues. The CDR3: CASSLGPPIRAYTF. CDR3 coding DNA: TGTGCCAGCAGTTTAGGGCCGCCTATAAGGGCCTACACCTTC.

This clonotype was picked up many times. CDR3 loop: CASSPRLLRNTGELFF. The DNA of the CDR3 is TGTGCCAGCAGTCCTCGCCTACTTAGGAACACCGGGGAGCTGTTTTTT. The V gene is TRBV27, the J gene TRBJ2-2, with no clear D. Trimming took off 5 bases at V and 1 base at J, with 14 bases between the two ends. CDR3 length equals 16 residues. The germline gives CDR1 MNHEY, CDR2 SMNVEV (reference sequence).